These 14 T cell receptor beta chains were all obtained from the same sample, sequenced in a study of shared clonotypes between healthy human individuals. TCRdb's copy holds only in-frame clones and misses some; the assay was immunoSEQ multiplex PCR. The sample holds approximately 2.1 million clones, over 90% seen once. The material sequenced was naive CD4+ T cells from PBMCs. Noted subset: CD45RA+ positively selected. Source of these receptors: a man younger than 30 in good health. Some clones in this sample may be carry-over from other donors' samples.

The J gene is TRBJ2-7, the V gene TRBV28, with TRBD2 identical over 9 bases. Germline trimming cut 5 bases from V and 0 bases from J; bases unmatched to any gene: 5. Looked up from germline, CDR1 is MDHEN and CDR2 is SYDVKM. There are 15 residues in the CDR3. CDR3 in amino acids: CASSHGLAPSYEQYF. Written as DNA, the CDR3 is TGTGCCAGCAGTCACGGACTAGCGCCCTCCTACGAGCAGTACTTC.

This clone was detected a few times. CDR3 amino acids: CASSMPWPQHF. The DNA for the CDR3 is TGTGCCAGCAGCATGCCTTGGCCCCAGCATTTT. This chain joins TRBV9 and TRBJ1-5; D is undetermined. This CDR3 is built from 11 residues. Trimming took off 4 bases at V and 9 bases at J, with 8 bases between the two ends. Looked up from germline, CDR1 is SGDLS and CDR2 is YYNGEE.

The V gene is TRBV9, the J gene TRBJ2-7; maybe TRBD2 (6 bases). The CDR3 loop spans 16 amino acids. Germline CDR1 and CDR2: SGDLS and YYNGEE. The V end was cut by 3 bases, the J end by 2 bases, with 18 bases between. CDR3 DNA sequence: TGTGCCAGCAGCGGCGGGGTGACCGTCGTCCCCTACGAGCAGTACTTC. Translated, it gives CASSGGVTVVPYEQYF.

The rearrangement uses TRBV7-3 and TRBJ2-3; TRBD2 matches at 10 bases. There are 16 residues in the CDR3. The J segment lost 6 bases and the V segment lost 0 bases, leaving 6 bases of the junction unmatched. Germline CDR1 and CDR2: SGHTA and FQGTGA. CDR3: CASSLTASGSLDTQYF. The DNA of the CDR3 is TGTGCCAGCAGCTTAACGGCTAGCGGGAGTTTGGATACGCAGTATTTT.

This sequence joins TRBV6-5 and TRBJ1-2; D uncertain. V dropped 5 bases and J dropped 7 bases, with 14 bases sitting between them. The CDR3 covers 13 residues. Germline CDR1 MNHEY, CDR2 SVGAGI. The CDR3 nucleotides are TGTGCCAGCAGTCCCGGAGGGTATTCTGGCTACACCTTC. It translates to CASSPGGYSGYTF.

The rearrangement links TRBV5-1 to TRBJ1-1; 9 positions match TRBD1. Germline trimming cut 0 bases from V and 4 bases from J; bases unmatched to any gene: 7. CDR1 and CDR2 from the germline V gene are SGHRS and YFSETQ. The CDR3 runs 16 residues. The DNA of the CDR3 is TGCGCCAGCAGCTTGGTAACAGGGGGCTTTAGCACTGAAGCTTTCTTT. As protein: CASSLVTGGFSTEAFF.

CDR3 in DNA: TGTGCCAGCAGCTTAGCGGCTCTAACTCTCACTGAAGCTTTCTTT. Translated: CASSLAALTLTEAFF. The J gene is TRBJ1-1, the V gene TRBV7-9; D gene uncertain. The germline V gene encodes CDR1 SEHNR and CDR2 FQNEAQ (reference sequence). The CDR3 is 15 residues long. V was clipped by 0 bases and J by 4 bases, with 12 bases between them.

This clone was seen a few times. This chain links TRBV14 with TRBJ1-2; D ambiguous. CDR1 and CDR2 (germline): SGHDN, FVKESK. There are 10 residues in the CDR3. V lost 0 bases, J lost 7 bases, and 0 bases lay in between. CDR3 nucleotide sequence: TGTGCCAGCAGCCAAGATGGCTACACCTTC. This gives the protein CASSQDGYTF.

CDR3 in DNA: TGTGCCAGCAGTGGGACTAGTTTCGGTGAGCAGTTCTTC. It is translated as CASSGTSFGEQFF. The V call is TRBV6-1, the J call TRBJ2-1; 7 positions agree with TRBD2. With V trimmed by 4 bases and J by 9 bases, 6 bases remained unmatched. CDR1 MNHNS and CDR2 SASEGT come from the germline V gene. The CDR3 covers 13 residues.

The genes are TRBV5-1 and TRBJ2-7; TRBD2 aligns across 8 bases. Germline V CDR1 and CDR2: SGHRS, YFSETQ. Unmatched junction bases numbered 6, after V lost 4 bases and J lost 6 bases. This CDR3 has 13 residues. The CDR3 is CASSAGTSLEQYF. In DNA, the CDR3 is TGCGCCAGCAGCGCCGGGACTAGTCTCGAGCAGTACTTC.

The chain employs TRBV11-2 and TRBJ2-5; D is uncertain. The CDR3 spans 14 residues. V was shortened by 1 base and J by 5 bases, with 11 bases between the two germline ends. Germline assignment: CDR1 SGHAT and CDR2 FQNNGV. CDR3 DNA sequence: TGTGCCAGCAGCTTAGGAGGCAGGCGGGAGACCCAGTACTTC. Protein sequence: CASSLGGRRETQYF.

The chain links TRBV15 to TRBJ2-2; TRBD2 matches 11 bases. The V gene's germline CDR1 is LNHNV and CDR2 YYDKDF (reference sequence). The CDR3 totals 16 residues. The V gene end was trimmed by 3 bases and the J gene end by 7 bases; junction bases not matched to a gene: 7. This chain's CDR3 is CATSSLLAGEGGELFF. CDR3 coding DNA: TGTGCCACCAGCAGTTTACTAGCGGGAGAGGGCGGGGAGCTGTTTTTT.

As DNA, the CDR3 is TGTGCCGGTCAGCGGACAGGGGTCACTGAAGCTTTCTTT. This codes for CAGQRTGVTEAFF. The chain uses TRBV6-1 and TRBJ1-1, with 9 bases fitting TRBD1. This CDR3 spans 13 amino acids. The germline V gene encodes CDR1 MNHNS and CDR2 SASEGT. J was trimmed by 4 bases and V by 11 bases; bases with no gene match: 8.

This chain links TRBV30 with TRBJ1-2; tentative D call: TRBD1 (5 bases). The CDR3 runs to 12 residues. V lost 4 bases and J lost 1, with 7 bases in between. Germline assignment: CDR1 GTSNPN and CDR2 SVGIG (reference sequence). CDR3 sequence (DNA): TGTGCCTGGATTAGGGGTAACTATGGCTACACCTTC. It is translated as CAWIRGNYGYTF.